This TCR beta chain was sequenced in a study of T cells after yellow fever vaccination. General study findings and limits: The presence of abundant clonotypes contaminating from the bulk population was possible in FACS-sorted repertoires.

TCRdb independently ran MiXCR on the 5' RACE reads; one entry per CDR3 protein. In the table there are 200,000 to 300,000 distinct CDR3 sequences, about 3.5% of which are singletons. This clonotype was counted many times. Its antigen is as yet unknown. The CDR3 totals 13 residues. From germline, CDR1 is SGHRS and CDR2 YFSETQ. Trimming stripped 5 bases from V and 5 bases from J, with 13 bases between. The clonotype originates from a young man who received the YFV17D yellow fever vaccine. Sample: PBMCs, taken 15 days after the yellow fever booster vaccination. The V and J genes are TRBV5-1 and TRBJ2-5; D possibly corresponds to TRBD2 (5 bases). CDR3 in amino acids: CASSSISGETQYF. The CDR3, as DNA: TGCGCCAGCAGTTCAATCTCGGGGGAGACCCAGTACTTC.